These 32 T cell receptor beta chains share one sample of origin, sequenced in a study of long-term antiretroviral therapy in people with HIV. Researchers report immunoSEQ v3.0 was run at survey level. Assay used: immunoSEQ multiplex PCR; TCRdb lists only in-frame clones, some missing. The table has more than 15,000 clones, about 85% seen once. The sequences come from unsorted PBMCs, collected 1.2 to 1.3 years before starting antiretroviral therapy. These receptors all come from a man aged 25 to 40 with HIV.

V usage is TRBV11-2 and J usage is TRBJ2-3, with D hard to call. Between the trimmed V and J ends, which lost 5 bases and 2 bases, there was a span of 11 bases. Per germline, CDR1 SGHAT and CDR2 FQNNGV. The CDR3 length is 14 residues. The CDR3 loop is CASSLRDPTDTQYF. The CDR3 bases are TGTGCCAGCAGCCTCCGCGATCCCACAGATACGCAGTATTTT.

The V call is TRBV7-9, the J call TRBJ2-7; possible D gene TRBD1, 6 bases. The ends were cut back, 5 bases at V and 7 bases at J, with 15 bases in the middle. This CDR3 contains 13 residues. The germline V gene encodes CDR1 SEHNR and CDR2 FQNEAQ (reference sequence). In DNA, the CDR3 is TGTGCCAGCAGCCCTGGACAGTTAAGAGAGCAGTACTTC. This translates into CASSPGQLREQYF.

The rearrangement links TRBV4-1 to TRBJ2-2; D gene unclear. CDR1 MGHRA and CDR2 YSYEKL come from the germline V gene. V was cut by 0 bases and J by 7 bases, with 9 bases left in between. This CDR3 has 14 residues. The CDR3 DNA sequence: TGCGCCAGCAGCCAAGAGTCCGTTGGCGGGGAGCTGTTTTTT. Translating it yields CASSQESVGGELFF.

This chain links TRBV7-2 with TRBJ1-1; 9 nucleotides match TRBD1. Germline CDR1 and CDR2: SGHTA and FQGNSA. The CDR3 contains 14 residues. With 4 bases clipped from V and 5 bases from J, the junction kept 5 bases outside the gene matches. The CDR3 nucleotides read TGTGCCAGCAGCTCACAGGGGGCTCGGACTGAAGCTTTCTTT. Protein sequence: CASSSQGARTEAFF.

The chain uses TRBV9 and TRBJ2-7; no clear D gene. Trimming removed 0 bases from V and 0 bases from J, with 7 bases in between. The germline V gene has CDR1 SGDLS and CDR2 YYNGEE. CDR3 length: 14 residues. The CDR3 DNA reads TGTGCCAGCAGCGTAGGGGTCACCTCCTACGAGCAGTACTTC. It specifies CASSVGVTSYEQYF. The full variable domain, completed using reference TRBV9 and TRBJ2-7, is DSGVTQTPKHLITATGQRVTLRCSPRSGDLSVYWYQQSLDQGLQFLIQYYNGEERAKGNILERFSAQQFPDLHSELNLSSLELGDSALYFCASSVGVTSYEQYFGPGTRLTVT.

This CDR3 is CASSPRQGRNYGYTF. CDR3 bases: TGTGCCAGCTCACCAAGACAGGGACGTAACTATGGCTACACCTTC. The chain joins TRBV18 to TRBJ1-2, with 7 positions matching TRBD1. The CDR3 is made up of 15 amino acids. Looked up from germline, CDR1 is KGHSH and CDR2 is LQKENI. V trimming: 2 bases; J trimming: 1 base; junction bases outside the gene matches: 4.

The genes are TRBV9 and TRBJ1-5; possible D gene TRBD1, 5 bases. V lost 2 bases and J lost 1, with 10 bases in between. Germline V gene data show CDR1 as SGDLS and CDR2 as YYNGEE. The CDR3 is made up of 15 amino acids. CDR3 nucleotides: TGTGCCAGCAGCGTGGGGGTTTCAAGCAATCAGCCCCAGCATTTT. Residues: CASSVGVSSNQPQHF.

This clone was found a few times. The chain uses TRBV28 and TRBJ1-5; 9 nucleotides agree with TRBD1. The CDR3 covers 14 residues. The junction had 8 bases not matched to a gene; V was cut back by 8 bases and J by 6 bases. Germline CDR1 is MDHEN and CDR2 is SYDVKM. The CDR3 DNA is TGTGCCAGCGGAGGACAGGGGATGTTTCAGCCCCAGCATTTT. It specifies CASGGQGMFQPQHF. The variable domain in full, with the rest retrieved from reference TRBV28 and TRBJ1-5, is DVKVTQSSRYLVKRTGEKVFLECVQDMDHENMFWYRQDPGLGLRLIYFSYDVKMKEKGDIPEGYSVSREKKERFSLILESASTNQTSMYLCASGGQGMFQPQHFGDGTRLSIL.

V and J are TRBV28 and TRBJ2-7; D gene ambiguous. The V gene lost 4 bases and the J gene lost 6 bases, with 19 bases spanning the gap. Germline CDR1 MDHEN, CDR2 SYDVKM. The length of the CDR3 is 15 residues. CDR3 region: CASSSPTLGLSEQYF. As DNA, the CDR3 is TGTGCCAGCAGTTCACCGACGCTGGGTTTAAGCGAGCAGTACTTC.

The chain combines TRBV15 with TRBJ2-3, with 9 bases fitting TRBD1. Germline CDR1 reads LNHNV; CDR2 reads YYDKDF (reference sequence). The V segment lost 0 bases and the J segment 4 bases; nucleotides outside the gene matches: 5. The CDR3 is made up of 16 amino acids. The CDR3 spells CATSRDKGTGSDTQYF. The CDR3 DNA reads TGTGCCACCAGCAGAGATAAAGGGACAGGGTCAGATACGCAGTATTTT.

CDR3 protein: CASSRTSGSYNEQFF. The CDR3 DNA reads as TGTGCCAGCAGCCGGACTAGCGGGTCCTACAATGAGCAGTTCTTC. The chain carries TRBV11-2 and TRBJ2-1; 11 bases are shared with TRBD2. V was clipped by 5 bases and J by 1 base; unmatched bases: 1. The germline V gene has CDR1 SGHAT and CDR2 FQNNGV. The CDR3 totals 15 residues.

The rearrangement links TRBV18 to TRBJ1-1; TRBD1 is a possible D gene (5 bases). V lost 3 bases to trimming and J lost 5 bases, with 16 bases between them. Germline CDR1 reads KGHSH; CDR2 reads LQKENI. The CDR3 runs to 15 residues. CDR3 amino acids: CASSPPNQGVTEAFF. CDR3 bases: TGTGCCAGCTCACCGCCCAATCAGGGTGTTACTGAAGCTTTCTTT.

V gene TRBV13 combines with J gene TRBJ2-3; maybe TRBD2 (6 bases). V lost 2 bases to trimming and J lost 4 bases, with 13 bases between them. This CDR3 region has 15 residues. Germline-derived CDR1 and CDR2 are PRHDT and FYEKMQ (reference sequence). The CDR3 DNA reads as TGTGCCAGCAGCTTACGCCGGGGGACTTCAGATACGCAGTATTTT. The encoded protein is CASSLRRGTSDTQYF.

The chain uses TRBV14 and TRBJ2-6; weak D call: TRBD2 (6 bases). With 4 bases removed from V and 0 bases from J, the gap between germline ends came to 16 bases. The CDR3 is 18 amino acids. CDR1 and CDR2 (germline): SGHDN, FVKESK. In DNA, the CDR3 is TGTGCCAGCAGCCCTTGGGGGGTAACCCCCTCTGGGGCCAACGTCCTGACTTTC. It encodes CASSPWGVTPSGANVLTF.

This clone was seen once. V is TRBV5-4 and J is TRBJ1-5, with TRBD1 identical over 8 bases. The germline V gene encodes CDR1 SGHNT and CDR2 YYREEE (reference sequence). This CDR3 region has 15 residues. V shed 4 bases and J 3 bases; nucleotides not matched to a gene: 6. CDR3 amino acids: CASSKDRGPNQPQHF. CDR3 nucleotides: TGTGCCAGCAGCAAAGACAGGGGTCCCAATCAGCCCCAGCATTTT.

This clone was observed a handful of times. The rearrangement links TRBV28 to TRBJ1-5; 10 bases agree with TRBD1. Trimming removed 6 bases from V and 1 base from J; junction bases left unmatched: 9. Germline-derived CDR1 and CDR2 are MDHEN and SYDVKM. CDR3 length equals 17 residues. The CDR3, as DNA: TGTGCCAGCAGCTCCCTAAGGGACAGGGGAAGCAATCAGCCCCAGCATTTT. It is translated as CASSSLRDRGSNQPQHF. Full variable domain (rest looked up from reference TRBV28 and TRBJ1-5): DVKVTQSSRYLVKRTGEKVFLECVQDMDHENMFWYRQDPGLGLRLIYFSYDVKMKEKGDIPEGYSVSREKKERFSLILESASTNQTSMYLCASSSLRDRGSNQPQHFGDGTRLSIL.

CDR3 sequence (DNA): TGTGCCAGCAGCCAGACGGGGACTTATTCCTACGAGCAGTACTTC. It codes for CASSQTGTYSYEQYF. V is TRBV14 and J is TRBJ2-7; D perhaps matches TRBD2 (6 bases). Per the germline V gene, CDR1 is SGHDN and CDR2 is FVKESK. The CDR3 consists of 15 residues. The V and J ends lost 3 bases and 1 base respectively, with 13 bases between them.

The rearrangement uses TRBV4-3 and TRBJ2-7; perhaps TRBD1 as D (5 bases). The V end lost 1 base, the J end lost 2 bases, and 9 bases lay between the germline ends. CDR1 is LGHNA, CDR2 YSLEER, per germline. The CDR3 is 14 amino acids. The CDR3 loop reads CASSQVVTAYEQYF. Here the CDR3 DNA reads TGCGCCAGCAGCCAAGTTGTGACAGCCTACGAGCAGTACTTC.

The chain combines TRBV6-5 with TRBJ2-6; D gene unclear. Trimming cost V 5 bases and J 2 bases, with 10 bases left between them. This CDR3 contains 15 residues. The germline gives CDR1 MNHEY, CDR2 SVGAGI. The CDR3 loop is CASSLSGPGANVLTF. In DNA form, the CDR3 reads TGTGCCAGCAGTCTGTCGGGCCCTGGGGCCAACGTCCTGACTTTC.

The J gene is TRBJ2-7, the V gene TRBV18; D unresolved. This CDR3 comprises 14 residues. V was clipped by 3 bases and J by 0 bases, with 9 bases between them. CDR1 KGHSH and CDR2 LQKENI come from the germline V gene. CDR3 amino acids: CASSPPTVSYEQYF. The CDR3, as DNA: TGTGCCAGCTCACCGCCGACCGTCTCCTACGAGCAGTACTTC.

V usage is TRBV18 and J usage is TRBJ2-5, with a tentative D call TRBD2 (6 bases). Trimming took 0 bases from V and 4 from J, leaving 6 bases between them. The germline V gene has CDR1 KGHSH and CDR2 LQKENI. The CDR3 totals 13 residues. The DNA for the CDR3 is TGTGCCAGCTCACCACCAGCGGGAGAGACCCAGTACTTC. Its translation is CASSPPAGETQYF.

The V call is TRBV19, the J call TRBJ1-6; D might be TRBD1 (5 bases). The germline V and J ends were trimmed by 7 bases and 5 bases, with 12 bases remaining between them. The CDR3 loop spans 14 amino acids. Germline V gene data show CDR1 as LNHDA and CDR2 as SQIVND (reference sequence). The CDR3 here is CASTGAANNSPLHF. The CDR3 region has the DNA TGTGCCAGTACCGGGGCAGCGAATAATTCACCCCTCCACTTT.

The V gene is TRBV4-3, the J gene TRBJ1-1; no definite D call. CDR1 and CDR2 from the germline V gene are LGHNA and YSLEER. V lost 0 bases to trimming and J lost 6 bases, with 11 bases between them. The CDR3 loop spans 14 amino acids. The CDR3 coding sequence is TGCGCCAGCAGCCAAGAAGCATCAGCGTCTGAAGCTTTCTTT. This sequence encodes CASSQEASASEAFF.

This chain connects TRBV10-3 to TRBJ1-1, with D unresolved. The germline V gene encodes CDR1 ENHRY and CDR2 SYGVKD. The V end lost 7 bases, the J end lost 5 bases, and 17 bases lay between the germline ends. The CDR3 has 14 amino acids. The CDR3 loop is CAINPREGGTEAFF. Here the CDR3 DNA reads TGTGCCATCAACCCCCGAGAGGGAGGGACTGAAGCTTTCTTT.

This chain uses TRBV30 with TRBJ2-1; possible D gene TRBD2, 6 bases. CDR1 GTSNPN and CDR2 SVGIG come from the germline V gene (reference sequence). The CDR3 consists of 13 residues. Deletions cut 5 bases from V and 0 bases from J, with 8 bases between. CDR3 amino acids: CAWGGISYNEQFF. CDR3 nucleotide sequence: TGTGCCTGGGGAGGGATCTCCTACAATGAGCAGTTCTTC.

The gene calls are TRBV10-3 and TRBJ1-2, with D maybe TRBD1 (6 bases). CDR1 is ENHRY, CDR2 SYGVKD, per germline. This CDR3 spans 15 amino acids. V dropped 3 bases and J dropped 8 bases, with 19 bases sitting between them. CDR3 sequence: CAISDQGTGVWGYTF. The CDR3 coding sequence is TGTGCCATCAGTGACCAGGGGACTGGCGTATGGGGCTACACCTTC.

The chain joins TRBV27 to TRBJ1-3, with a weak D call TRBD1 (5 bases). Germline CDR1 MNHEY, CDR2 SMNVEV (reference sequence). The CDR3 is 16 amino acids. V lost 5 bases to trimming and J lost 0 bases, with 14 bases between them. The CDR3 spells CASSSRTPYSGNTIYF. The CDR3 DNA reads TGTGCCAGCAGTAGCCGGACACCCTACTCTGGAAACACCATATATTTT.

Comments on this clone: One junction end disagrees with the germline gene, perhaps due to a read error. This sequence joins TRBV28 and TRBJ1-1; D call uncertain. This CDR3 spans 14 amino acids. CDR1 is MDHEN, CDR2 SYDVKM, per germline. CDR3 region: CASILRLGSTEAFF. In DNA form, the CDR3 reads TGTGCCAGCATTTTACGCCTGGGGAGCACTGAAGCTTTCTTT. The full variable domain, rest sourced from reference TRBV28 and TRBJ1-1, is DVKVTQSSRYLVKRTGEKVFLECVQDMDHENMFWYRQDPGLGLRLIYFSYDVKMKEKGDIPEGYSVSREKKERFSLILESASTNQTSMYLCASILRLGSTEAFFGQGTRLTVV.

The V call is TRBV9, the J call TRBJ2-1; 8 nucleotides match TRBD2. Germline lookup yields CDR1 SGDLS and CDR2 YYNGEE. J was trimmed by 5 bases and V by 3 bases; bases with no gene match: 10. There are 16 residues in the CDR3. The CDR3 region has the DNA TGTGCCAGCAGCGCCTCCGGGGGGGGGCTAGACAATGAGCAGTTCTTC. The encoded protein is CASSASGGGLDNEQFF.

The rearrangement joins TRBV27 to TRBJ1-1; D remains ambiguous. Germline CDR1 MNHEY, CDR2 SMNVEV (reference sequence). The CDR3 has 18 amino acids. V shed 4 bases and J shed 0 bases, with 21 bases lying between them. Here the CDR3 DNA reads TGTGCCAGCAGTTCTCCTCTACGGTTTGGGGATATGAACACTGAAGCTTTCTTT. This codes for CASSSPLRFGDMNTEAFF.

V usage is TRBV7-2 and J usage is TRBJ1-2; a weak D match, TRBD1 (5 bases). The CDR3 spans 16 residues. Germline values: CDR1 SGHTA, CDR2 FQGNSA. Trimming cost V 5 bases and J 1 base, with 17 bases left between them. Written as DNA, the CDR3 is TGTGCCAGCAGCCCGGGGGGGTCAGGCCTTAACTATGGCTACACCTTC. The encoded protein is CASSPGGSGLNYGYTF.

This clone was observed a handful of times. The identical CDR3 is also encoded by other nucleotide sequences in the sample. The chain recombines TRBV6-5 with TRBJ1-1; D remains unclear. The germline CDR1 and CDR2 sequences are MNHEY and SVGAGI. The CDR3 is 14 residues long. V was clipped by 0 bases and J by 1 base, with 6 bases between them. The CDR3 DNA sequence: TGTGCCAGCAGTTACTCGAGGGCGAACACTGAAGCTTTCTTT. Translation gives CASSYSRANTEAFF.